This is a list of T cell receptor beta chains from one sample in a study of blood T cell repertoires in COVID-19. Generated by immunoSEQ multiplex PCR, the TCRdb table keeps only in-frame clones and is missing some. The data show about 150,000 clones, roughly 89% seen once. What was sequenced was peripheral blood. The receptors were sampled from a human donor in a cohort sampled during active COVID-19. The CDR3 runs from the conserved cysteine through the conserved F or W. Each record gives: V gene, clone size, D gene, J gene, CDR3 DNA, CDR3 protein. D genes are given only for firm matches. Where a row states a size, it is once, few, many or the class of an expanded clone; other rows omit it.

>TRBV29-1|.|.|TRBJ1-1
TGCAGCGTTGTCCAGACAGCGAACACTGAAGCTTTCTTT
CSVVQTANTEAFF
>TRBV7-2|.|.|TRBJ1-5
TGTGCCAGCAGCTTAGGGGGACTCCCGGCCCAGCATTTT
CASSLGGLPAQHF
>TRBV7-9|.|.|TRBJ2-1
TGTGCCAGCAGCAAGGCGGTTGAGCAGTTCTTC
CASSKAVEQFF
>TRBV5-6|.|.|TRBJ2-7
TGTGCCAGCAGCAAGGCCGGGCGGAGGGACGAGCAGTACTTC
CASSKAGRRDEQYF
>TRBV6-1|.|.|TRBJ1-2
TGTGCCAGCAGTGAAGTCACAGGCACTAACTATGGCTACACCTTC
CASSEVTGTNYGYTF
>TRBV30|.|TRBD1|TRBJ2-6
TGTGCCGCTGGGCGTCGGACAGGGGGCCCTGGGGCCAACGTCCTGACTTTC
CAAGRRTGGPGANVLTF
>TRBV9|.|.|TRBJ2-7
TGTGCCAGCAGCGTAGACCCCACAGGGTTGATAGGCGAGCAGTACTTC
CASSVDPTGLIGEQYF
>TRBV4-1|.|.|TRBJ2-7
TGCGCCAGCAGCCAAGATGGGAGCCCACGGCCCTACGAGCAGTACTTC
CASSQDGSPRPYEQYF
>TRBV2|.|TRBD1|TRBJ1-6
TGTGCCAGCCTGACGGAGGGGGCGTCGAATTCACCCCTCCACTTT
CASLTEGASNSPLHF
>TRBV5-1|few|.|TRBJ1-1
TGCGCCAGCACCCCGGCGGGTTGGATAGGGAACACTGAAGCTTTCTTT
CASTPAGWIGNTEAFF
>TRBV7-9|.|TRBD1|TRBJ1-3
TGTGCCAGCAGCTTAGGGAGACAGGGACCAGCTGGAAACACCATATATTTT
CASSLGRQGPAGNTIYF
>TRBV5-8|.|TRBD1|TRBJ1-2
TGTGCCAGCAGCTTGGCCGACAGGGGGCAGGTTGGCTACACCTTC
CASSLADRGQVGYTF
>TRBV7-9|.|TRBD1|TRBJ1-4
TGTGCCAGCAGCTTAGGGGGACAGCCGGCAAAACTGTTTTTT
CASSLGGQPAKLFF
>TRBV7-6|.|TRBD1|TRBJ2-7
TGTGCCAGCAGCACTAGGACAGGGCACGAGCAGTACTTC
CASSTRTGHEQYF
>TRBV30|.|TRBD2|TRBJ2-7
TGTGCCTGGTCTGTCGGGGGGGCACGTAGCTCCTACGAGCAGTACTTC
CAWSVGGARSSYEQYF
>TRBV5-5|.|TRBD1|TRBJ2-7
TGTGCCAGCAGCCCACCAACCCAGGGGGCGCAGTACTTC
CASSPPTQGAQYF
>TRBV9|once|.|TRBJ2-3
TGTGCCAGCAGCTCACTACCCACAGATACGCAGTATTTT
CASSSLPTDTQYF
>TRBV4-3|.|TRBD1|TRBJ2-7
TGCGCCAGCAGCCAATTCGGGACAGGGGTATCCGAGCAGTACTTC
CASSQFGTGVSEQYF
>TRBV29-1|.|TRBD2|TRBJ2-5
TGCAGCGTTGGGAGACCGGGACTAGCGGGGGCCTACGCCTCCTCGGAGACCCAGTACTTC
CSVGRPGLAGAYASSETQYF
>TRBV19|.|.|TRBJ1-1
TGTGCCAGTAGTATTCAGAGGGCCACTGAAGCTTTCTTT
CASSIQRATEAFF
>TRBV7-2|.|.|TRBJ2-7
TGTGCCAGCAGCTTAGCGGGAGGTAAATACGAGCAGTACTTC
CASSLAGGKYEQYF
>TRBV28|.|TRBD2|TRBJ2-7
TGTGCCAGCAGCCCGACGGGACTAGCGGGCTACGAGCAGTACTTC
CASSPTGLAGYEQYF
>TRBV3-1/TRBV3-2|.|.|TRBJ1-1
TGTGCCAGCAGCCAAGACGGGATCATGAACACTGAAGCTTTCTTT
CASSQDGIMNTEAFF